The T cell receptor (beta chain) described here comes from a study of blood T cell repertoires in COVID-19. About the research overall: Some COVID-19 samples were acute and others convalescent; all came from the United States, Italy and Spain. T cells, B-cell-depleted T cells, or PBMCs provided the cDNA or gDNA that served as material.

CDR3 length equals 13 residues. Looked up from germline, CDR1 is SEHNR and CDR2 is FQNEAQ (reference sequence). Trimming cost V 5 bases and J 3 bases, with 8 bases left between them. In the original analysis: Amplification from reference gene primers served as the basis for estimated nucleated cell counts. Some clones are missing from TCRdb's copy, which holds only in-frame ones; the method was immunoSEQ multiplex PCR. V and J calls and clone size are those listed in that table; D and trimming were worked out from the DNA. The profile shows 200,000 or so clones, 65% to 90% of them singletons. Participants were aged roughly 18 to 90 years, lived in around 22 US areas, and enrolled virtually.

Sequenced material: PBMCs or T cells enriched from blood (not recorded which). This chain connects TRBV7-9 to TRBJ2-1, with unresolved D. The origin of this receptor is a woman aged 40 to 50 with acute COVID-19. The CDR3 spells CASSHFSYNEQFF. DNA of the CDR3: TGTGCCAGCAGCCACTTTAGCTACAATGAGCAGTTCTTC.